A single sample is the source of the 31 T cell receptor beta chains below, sequenced in a study of T cell responses to AZD1222 COVID-19 vaccine. Using immunoSEQ multiplex PCR, the repertoire was profiled, and TCRdb retains in-frame clones only, with some absent. The repertoire holds fewer than 200,000 clones, with more than 75% as singletons. Here the sequenced sample was peripheral blood, taken 28 days after the second AZD1222 dose. Every receptor here comes from an adult who received the AZD1222 COVID-19 vaccine.

The V and J genes are TRBV7-9 and TRBJ2-1, with D possibly being TRBD2 (5 bases). V was clipped by 3 bases and J by 0 bases, with 9 bases between them. The CDR3 is made up of 15 amino acids. The germline V gene has CDR1 SEHNR and CDR2 FQNEAQ (reference sequence). The CDR3 sequence is CASSFGESSYNEQFF. CDR3 coding DNA: TGTGCCAGCAGCTTCGGGGAGAGCTCCTACAATGAGCAGTTCTTC.

As for this clone: A much larger clone lies one base from this, so it may be a read error. The sample has other DNA sequences that encode this CDR3 too. The chain has TRBV19 and TRBJ2-7; D remains unclear. In germline, CDR1 is LNHDA, CDR2 SQIVND (reference sequence). Trimming pared 3 bases from V and 4 bases from J, leaving 4 bases between. CDR3 length equals 11 residues. The CDR3 DNA is TGTGCCAGTAGTATGGGATACGAGCAGTACTTC. Its protein product is CASSMGYEQYF.

The V call is TRBV12-3 or TRBV12-4, the J call TRBJ1-2; D uncertain. Trimming cost V 10 bases and J 1 base, with 10 bases left between them. This CDR3 has 12 residues. CDR3 sequence (DNA): TGTGCCATAAACACAGTTAACTATGGCTACACCTTC. This encodes CAINTVNYGYTF.

About this clone: One end of the junction does not line up with germline, which may come from a read error. V gene TRBV5-5 combines with J gene TRBJ1-6; tentatively, D is TRBD1 (5 bases). This CDR3 has 17 residues. Germline V gene lookup returns CDR1 SGHKS and CDR2 YYEKEE (reference sequence). The CDR3 protein is CASRLGGGANYYSPLHF. For the CDR3, the DNA is TGTGCCAGCAGATTGGGTGGAGGGGCAAACTATTATTCACCCCTCCACTTT.

The count of this clone is one. At the DNA level, this CDR3 is encoded by other sequences in the same sample as well. V gene TRBV18 combines with J gene TRBJ2-5, with D uncertain. The length of the CDR3 is 11 residues. Trimming removed 2 bases from V and 5 bases from J, with 3 bases in between. Germline V gene data show CDR1 as KGHSH and CDR2 as LQKENI. The CDR3 coding sequence is TGTGCCAGCTCACCAAGCGAGACCCAGTACTTC. This gives the protein CASSPSETQYF.

This rearrangement joins TRBV2 to TRBJ1-2; D may be TRBD1 (5 bases). Germline V gives CDR1 SNHLY, CDR2 FYNNEI. V gave up 6 bases and J gave up 7 bases, with 27 bases separating them. The CDR3 sequence is 17 residues long. The CDR3: CASRHEAGTGLQGGYTF. The CDR3 DNA is TGTGCCAGCAGGCATGAAGCCGGGACGGGACTCCAGGGTGGCTACACCTTC.

This clone was seen once. J is TRBJ2-7 and V is TRBV29-1; TRBD1 might be the D (6 bases). V dropped 6 bases and J dropped 0 bases, with 15 bases sitting between them. The CDR3 is made up of 14 amino acids. Germline lookup yields CDR1 SQVTM and CDR2 ANQGSEA. CDR3: CSVGDRISSYEQYF. CDR3 DNA sequence: TGCAGCGTAGGAGACAGGATTTCCTCCTACGAGCAGTACTTC.

This clone was recorded once. This chain connects TRBV29-1 to TRBJ1-1; possibly TRBD1 for D (6 bases). CDR1 and CDR2 from the germline V gene are SQVTM and ANQGSEA. V lost 8 bases, J lost 4 bases, and 14 bases lay in between. The CDR3 runs 12 residues. In nucleotides, the CDR3 is TGCAGCCCCCCCAAGGGGGGCACTGAAGCTTTCTTT. It translates to CSPPKGGTEAFF.

The chain carries TRBV5-1 and TRBJ1-1; the D gene is possibly TRBD1 (5 bases). The CDR3 covers 14 residues. V was pared by 0 bases and J by 6 bases, with 12 bases between. Per the germline V gene, CDR1 is SGHRS and CDR2 is YFSETQ. The CDR3 sequence: CASSLAPRVAEAFF. CDR3 DNA: TGCGCCAGCAGCTTGGCCCCCAGGGTGGCTGAAGCTTTCTTT.

The chain is built from TRBV10-1 and TRBJ1-3; the D gene is possibly TRBD1 (5 bases). Germline V gene lookup returns CDR1 WNHNN and CDR2 SYGVQD (reference sequence). The CDR3 is made up of 16 amino acids. V was cut by 0 bases and J by 0 bases, with 9 bases left in between. The CDR3: CASSESAGDSGNTIYF. The CDR3 nucleotides read TGCGCCAGCAGTGAGTCGGCGGGGGACTCTGGAAACACCATATATTTT.

The V gene is TRBV5-8, the J gene TRBJ1-2; D perhaps matches TRBD1 (5 bases). The CDR3 has 17 residues. V was pared by 4 bases and J by 4 bases, with 23 bases between. Germline-derived CDR1 and CDR2 are SGHTS and YDEGEE. The CDR3 protein is CASSPGWPRGRGYGYTF. The CDR3 DNA follows: TGTGCCAGCAGCCCGGGATGGCCAAGGGGTAGGGGCTATGGCTACACCTTC.

V usage is TRBV6-5 and J usage is TRBJ1-1; TRBD1 matches 7 bases. Per the germline V gene, CDR1 is MNHEY and CDR2 is SVGAGI. This CDR3 spans 16 amino acids. V shed 4 bases, J shed 4 bases, and the junction held 12 bases outside the gene matches. CDR3 DNA sequence: TGTGCCAGCAGTTTCGAAGAGGGGGCGGCGACCACTGAAGCTTTCTTT. Protein: CASSFEEGAATTEAFF.

This chain connects TRBV13 to TRBJ2-3; D is uncertain. Germline assignment: CDR1 PRHDT and CDR2 FYEKMQ (reference sequence). Trimming left V 2 bases short and J 0 bases short, with 6 bases between. CDR3 length: 14 amino acids. CDR3 amino acids: CASSLYGSTDTQYF. Written as DNA, the CDR3 is TGTGCCAGCAGCTTATACGGCAGCACAGATACGCAGTATTTT.

There are a few counts of this clone. The chain recombines TRBV10-3 with TRBJ1-2; D uncertain. Trimming took 4 bases from V and 5 from J, leaving 8 bases between them. The germline V gene has CDR1 ENHRY and CDR2 SYGVKD. The CDR3 has 12 amino acids. In nucleotides, the CDR3 is TGTGCCATCAGTGCGACGGTTTATGGCTACACCTTC. Its protein is CAISATVYGYTF.

V and J are TRBV5-1 and TRBJ2-1, with D maybe TRBD2 (6 bases). CDR3 length: 16 amino acids. Germline-derived CDR1 and CDR2 are SGHRS and YFSETQ. The V end was cut by 2 bases, the J end by 3 bases, with 15 bases between. DNA for the CDR3: TGCGCCAGCAGCTTAGGACTAAAGGTGGTCTACAATGAGCAGTTCTTC. It yields the protein CASSLGLKVVYNEQFF.

This chain connects TRBV6-5 to TRBJ1-2; D is ambiguous. Germline V CDR1 and CDR2: MNHEY, SVGAGI. Trimming took off 6 bases at V and 4 bases at J, with 12 bases between the two ends. The CDR3 totals 13 residues. The CDR3 loop reads CASSAGRVYGYTF. Here the CDR3 DNA reads TGTGCCAGCAGCGCCGGGAGGGTCTATGGCTACACCTTC.

In this sample, this clone turned up once. The rearrangement joins TRBV15 to TRBJ1-1, with D possibly TRBD1 on 6 matching bases. Germline CDR1 LNHNV, CDR2 YYDKDF (reference sequence). V lost 2 bases, J lost 1 base, and 11 bases lay in between. CDR3 length: 15 residues. CDR3 sequence: CATSRSQGTNTEAFF. For the CDR3, the DNA is TGTGCCACCAGCAGAAGTCAGGGGACGAACACTGAAGCTTTCTTT. The complete variable domain, with remaining parts taken from reference TRBV15 and TRBJ1-1, reads DAMVIQNPRYQVTQFGKPVTLSCSQTLNHNVMYWYQQKSSQAPKLLFHYYDKDFNNEADTPDNFQSRRPNTSFCFLDIRSPGLGDTAMYLCATSRSQGTNTEAFFGQGTRLTVV.

The gene calls are TRBV12-3 or TRBV12-4 and TRBJ1-1; tentative D call: TRBD1 (6 bases). Trimming shortened V by 8 bases and J by 7 bases, and 14 bases separated the two germline ends. The CDR3 length is 12 residues. The CDR3 coding sequence is TGTGCCAGCGGGGGGGCAGACGATGAAGCTTTCTTT. Translated, it gives CASGGADDEAFF.

This rearrangement joins TRBV30 to TRBJ1-5; tentatively, D is TRBD1 (6 bases). Trimming removed 6 bases from V and 4 bases from J, with 13 bases in between. This CDR3 has 13 residues. Germline CDR1 GTSNPN, CDR2 SVGIG (reference sequence). The CDR3 is CACQNRVNQPQHF. In DNA form, the CDR3 reads TGTGCCTGCCAAAACAGGGTTAATCAGCCCCAGCATTTT. Using reference TRBV30 and TRBJ1-5 for the parts outside the CDR3, the full variable domain is SQTIHQWPATLVQPVGSPLSLECTVEGTSNPNLYWYRQAAGRGLQLLFYSVGIGQISSEVPQNLSASRPQDRQFILSSKKLLLSDSGFYLCACQNRVNQPQHFGDGTRLSIL.

This chain uses TRBV6-5 with TRBJ1-1, with TRBD1 matching 11 bases. Losses at the gene ends were 1 base for V and 4 bases for J; bases not matched to a gene: 5. CDR3 length: 16 residues. Germline CDR1 MNHEY, CDR2 SVGAGI. CDR3 residues: CASSYFTGTGGTEAFF. Here the CDR3 DNA reads TGTGCCAGCAGTTACTTTACCGGGACAGGGGGCACTGAAGCTTTCTTT.

J is TRBJ1-2 and V is TRBV27, with 10 nucleotides matching TRBD1. V shed 5 bases and J 6 bases; nucleotides not matched to a gene: 9. CDR1 is MNHEY, CDR2 SMNVEV, per germline (reference sequence). CDR3 length: 15 residues. As DNA, the CDR3 is TGTGCCAGCAGTGCCCCGGGACAGGGGTGGAATGGCTACACCTTC. Translation gives CASSAPGQGWNGYTF.

The genes are TRBV6-5 and TRBJ1-1, with a tentative D call TRBD1 (5 bases). V was clipped by 0 bases and J by 0 bases, with 8 bases between them. This CDR3 spans 15 amino acids. Germline-derived CDR1 and CDR2 are MNHEY and SVGAGI. This chain's CDR3 is CASSYSTGLNTEAFF. CDR3 nucleotides: TGTGCCAGCAGTTACTCCACAGGCCTGAACACTGAAGCTTTCTTT.

V and J are TRBV10-2 and TRBJ1-1; the D gene is possibly TRBD1 (5 bases). Germline V gives CDR1 WSHSY, CDR2 SAAADI. The CDR3 runs to 15 residues. The V end was cut by 3 bases, the J end by 3 bases, with 14 bases between. The CDR3: CASSETRGSHTEAFF. DNA of the CDR3: TGCGCCAGCAGTGAAACACGGGGGTCCCACACTGAAGCTTTCTTT.

The chain combines TRBV29-1 with TRBJ2-2, with 9 bases lining up with TRBD2. V lost 7 bases, J lost 4 bases, and 7 bases stayed unmatched. Germline V gene sequence: CDR1 SQVTM, CDR2 ANQGSEA. The CDR3 loop spans 14 amino acids. In DNA, the CDR3 is TGCAGCGGAGTTAGCGGGGGAATCACCGGGGAGCTGTTTTTT. Residues: CSGVSGGITGELFF.

This clone appeared a single time. The chain carries TRBV7-9 and TRBJ2-7; D is possibly TRBD2 (5 bases). The V end was cut by 5 bases, the J end by 7 bases, with 9 bases between. CDR3 length: 11 residues. Germline assignment: CDR1 SEHNR and CDR2 FQNEAQ (reference sequence). The DNA for the CDR3 is TGTGCCAGCAGCCCCCGGGGAGAGCAGTACTTC. Amino acids: CASSPRGEQYF.

The rearrangement uses TRBV2 and TRBJ1-4; D is ambiguous. This CDR3 comprises 13 residues. From germline, CDR1 is SNHLY and CDR2 FYNNEI. V lost 7 bases and J lost 8, with 14 bases in between. The CDR3 loop reads CASTIVNPEKLFF. CDR3 nucleotide sequence: TGTGCCAGCACCATAGTAAACCCAGAAAAACTGTTTTTT.

The CDR3 is CSVAGGARWTEAFF. The CDR3 coding sequence is TGCAGCGTAGCGGGAGGGGCCCGCTGGACTGAAGCTTTCTTT. The rearrangement uses TRBV29-1 and TRBJ1-1, with a weak D call TRBD1 (5 bases). CDR1 is SQVTM and CDR2 is ANQGSEA in the germline V gene. This CDR3 comprises 14 residues. Trimming shortened V by 6 bases and J by 5 bases, and 19 bases separated the two germline ends. The entire variable domain, with the rest obtained from reference TRBV29-1 and TRBJ1-1, is as follows: SAVISQKPSRDICQRGTSLTIQCQVDSQVTMMFWYRQQPGQSLTLIATANQGSEATYESGFVIDKFPISRPNLTFSTLTVSNMSPEDSSIYLCSVAGGARWTEAFFGQGTRLTVV.

The chain combines TRBV9 with TRBJ1-1; D uncertain. Trimming removed 0 bases from V and 0 bases from J, with 6 bases in between. Germline CDR1 is SGDLS and CDR2 is YYNGEE. This CDR3 has 14 residues. CDR3 bases: TGTGCCAGCAGCGTAGAGTGGATGAACACTGAAGCTTTCTTT. This sequence encodes CASSVEWMNTEAFF.

J is TRBJ2-2 and V is TRBV6-4, with D tentatively TRBD1 or TRBD2 (6 bases each). Germline-derived CDR1 and CDR2 are MRHNA and SNTAGT. There are 13 residues in the CDR3. V was cut by 6 bases and J by 5 bases, with 10 bases left in between. CDR3: CASSPGATGELFF. The CDR3 nucleotides are TGTGCCAGCAGCCCGGGGGCGACCGGGGAGCTGTTTTTT.

The chain links TRBV3-1 (or the pseudogene TRBV3-2) to TRBJ1-6; maybe TRBD1 (5 bases). V lost 2 bases and J 15 bases, leaving 17 bases between the germline ends. There are 14 residues in the CDR3. CDR1 is LGHDT, CDR2 YNNKEL, per germline (reference sequence). Here the CDR3 DNA reads TGTGCCAGCAGCCAATCGACCCGGGGCGTGGTCCTCCACTTT. This encodes CASSQSTRGVVLHF.

This rearrangement joins TRBV3-1 (or the pseudogene TRBV3-2) to TRBJ1-2; D gene ambiguous. V dropped 4 bases and J dropped 2 bases, with 11 bases sitting between them. CDR3 length: 14 amino acids. CDR1 LGHDT and CDR2 YNNKEL come from the germline V gene (reference sequence). The CDR3 reads CASSPTESNYGYTF. The CDR3 bases are TGTGCCAGCAGCCCTACAGAATCCAACTATGGCTACACCTTC.